This T cell receptor beta chain was sequenced during a study of shared clonotypes between healthy human individuals. Broader study findings: Having only a few donors restricted how much genetic and exposure-history diversity was captured.

Measured with immunoSEQ multiplex PCR; TCRdb has only the in-frame clones, and not every one. The table lists about 490,000 clones, 70% to 80% of them singletons. Note on this clone: Its antigen is currently unknown.

Healthy HIV-negative adults without recent acute infections or vaccinations served as donors. Unsorted samples drew genomic DNA from 70 million to 95 million PBMCs. This CDR3 comprises 15 residues. The trim removed 7 bases at V and 6 bases at J, leaving 8 bases unmatched. Germline V CDR1 and CDR2: MNHNY, SVGAGI (reference sequence). The sequence derives from a woman aged 40 to 55 in good health. Some clones in this sample may be carry-over from other donors' samples. The chain employs TRBV6-6 and TRBJ1-5, with 11 bases lining up with TRBD1. Specimen: PBMCs. DNA for the CDR3: TGTGCCAGCATCCCGGACAGGGGGCTTGGTCAGCCCCAGCATTTT. The encoded protein is CASIPDRGLGQPQHF.